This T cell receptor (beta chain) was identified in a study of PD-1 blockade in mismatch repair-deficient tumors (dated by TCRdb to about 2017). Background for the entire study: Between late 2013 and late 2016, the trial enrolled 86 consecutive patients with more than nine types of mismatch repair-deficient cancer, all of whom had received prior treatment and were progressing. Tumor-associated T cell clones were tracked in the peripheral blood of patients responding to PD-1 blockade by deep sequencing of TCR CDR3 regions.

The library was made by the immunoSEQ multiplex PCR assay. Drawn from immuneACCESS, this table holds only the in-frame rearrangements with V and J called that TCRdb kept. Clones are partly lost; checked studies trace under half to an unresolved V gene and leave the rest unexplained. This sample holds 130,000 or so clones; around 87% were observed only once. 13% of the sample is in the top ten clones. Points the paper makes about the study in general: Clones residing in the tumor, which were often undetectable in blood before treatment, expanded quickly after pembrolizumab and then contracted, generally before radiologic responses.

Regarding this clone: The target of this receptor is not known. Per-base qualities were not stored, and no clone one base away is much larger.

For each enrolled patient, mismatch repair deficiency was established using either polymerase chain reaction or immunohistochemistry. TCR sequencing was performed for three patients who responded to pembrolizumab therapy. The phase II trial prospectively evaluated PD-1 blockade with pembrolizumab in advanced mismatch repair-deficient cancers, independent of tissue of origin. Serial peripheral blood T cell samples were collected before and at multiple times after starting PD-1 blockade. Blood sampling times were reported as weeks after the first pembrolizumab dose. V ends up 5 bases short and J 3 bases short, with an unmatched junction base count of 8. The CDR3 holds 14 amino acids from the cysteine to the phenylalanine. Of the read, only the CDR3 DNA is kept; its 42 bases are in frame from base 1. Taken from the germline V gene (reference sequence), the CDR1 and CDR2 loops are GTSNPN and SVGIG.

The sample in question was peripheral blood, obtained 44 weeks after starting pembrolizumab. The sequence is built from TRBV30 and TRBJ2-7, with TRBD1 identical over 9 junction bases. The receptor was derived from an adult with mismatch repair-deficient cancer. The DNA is TGTGCCTGGGGGACCGGGACAGGGAACTACGAGCAGTACTTC. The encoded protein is CAWGTGTGNYEQYF.